One and the same sample provided the 24 T cell receptor beta chains below, sequenced in a study of OX40 agonist ivuxolimab in advanced cancers. Library generation was performed with the immunoSEQ multiplex PCR assay. The immuneACCESS repertoire file appears here via TCRdb, limited to in-frame rearrangements. These files lack a portion of the clones; in checked studies, under half of the deficit traces to unresolved V genes, and the cause of the others is not known. In this sample the table shows 50,000 or so clones, 85% to 90% of which occur a single time. Together, the top ten hold about a third of the sample. The sample was CD4+ or CD8+ T cells sorted from blood, taken in a trial of the OX40 agonist ivuxolimab. These receptors came from an adult with an advanced solid tumor such as melanoma, head and neck, liver or kidney cancer.

The J gene is TRBJ2-7, the V gene TRBV6-5, with TRBD2 as a possible D gene (6 bases). This CDR3 has 13 amino acids. Looked up from germline, CDR1 is MNHEY and CDR2 is SVGAGI. Deletions cut 1 base from V and 6 bases from J, with 10 bases between. CDR3 amino acids: CASSYLEGFEQYF. The CDR3 bases are TGTGCCAGCAGTTACTTGGAGGGGTTCGAGCAGTACTTC.

This clone was seen a single time. The V and J genes are TRBV2 and TRBJ1-2, with D perhaps matching TRBD1 (6 bases). The CDR3 is 13 amino acids. The V gene's germline CDR1 is SNHLY and CDR2 FYNNEI. V was trimmed by 3 bases and J by 4 bases, leaving 9 bases between them. CDR3 sequence (DNA): TGTGCCAGCAGTGACGGACAGCTCTATGGCTACACCTTC. It translates to CASSDGQLYGYTF.

V gene TRBV7-3 combines with J gene TRBJ1-1; TRBD1 agrees at 10 bases. The V and J ends lost 5 bases and 1 base, in that order; junction bases with no gene match: 7. This CDR3 has 16 amino acids. Germline loops: CDR1 SGHTA, CDR2 FQGTGA. The CDR3 region is CASSPGTGVRNTEAFF. DNA for the CDR3: TGTGCCAGCAGCCCAGGGACAGGGGTACGGAACACTGAAGCTTTCTTT.

There are a few counts of this clone. CDR3 loop: CASSLTTVYGYTF. CDR3 DNA sequence: TGTGCCAGCAGCTTAACTACGGTCTATGGCTACACCTTC. This chain connects TRBV7-9 to TRBJ1-2; D gene ambiguous. CDR1 is SEHNR, CDR2 FQNEAQ, per germline (reference sequence). The CDR3 is 13 amino acids. V gave up 2 bases and J gave up 4 bases, with 8 bases separating them.

The chain employs TRBV7-9 and TRBJ1-1; D unclear. This CDR3 has 13 residues. Germline CDR1 reads SEHNR; CDR2 reads FQNEAQ (reference sequence). V was clipped by 2 bases and J by 6 bases, with 10 bases between them. The CDR3 loop is CASSLPRRAEAFF. The CDR3 DNA follows: TGTGCCAGCAGCTTACCAAGGAGAGCTGAAGCTTTCTTT.

This clone appeared once. The chain employs TRBV19 and TRBJ1-1, with no clear D. V lost 1 base and J 3 bases, leaving 6 bases between the germline ends. The germline gives CDR1 LNHDA, CDR2 SQIVND (reference sequence). The CDR3 has 13 amino acids. The CDR3 sequence: CASSIASYTEAFF. The CDR3 coding sequence is TGTGCCAGTAGTATAGCTTCATACACTGAAGCTTTCTTT.

The chain employs TRBV7-7 and TRBJ2-2; D could derive from TRBD1 or TRBD2 (5 bases each). Germline CDR1 SSHAT, CDR2 FNYEAQ (reference sequence). This CDR3 comprises 16 residues. Trimming stripped 8 bases from V and 5 bases from J, with 21 bases between. CDR3: CASASGTLTGTGELFF. CDR3 coding DNA: TGTGCCAGCGCGAGTGGGACCCTCACGGGAACCGGGGAGCTGTTTTTT.

The V gene is TRBV19, the J gene TRBJ1-5; D is uncertain. Germline CDR1 reads LNHDA; CDR2 reads SQIVND (reference sequence). V was shortened by 6 bases and J by 0 bases, with 12 bases between the two germline ends. This CDR3 has 15 residues. Here the CDR3 DNA reads TGTGCCAGTAGGGAATGGACGGATAGCAATCAGCCCCAGCATTTT. The encoded protein is CASREWTDSNQPQHF.

This rearrangement joins TRBV2 to TRBJ1-5; tentatively, D is TRBD1 (5 bases). The CDR3 is made up of 14 amino acids. V was clipped by 4 bases and J by 4 bases, with 11 bases between them. CDR1 is SNHLY, CDR2 FYNNEI, per germline. The CDR3, as DNA: TGTGCCAGCAGTGCCGGGACGCAAAATCAGCCCCAGCATTTT. Translated, it gives CASSAGTQNQPQHF.

The genes are TRBV7-9 and TRBJ2-7, with D tentatively TRBD2 (6 bases). V was pared by 3 bases and J by 5 bases, with 20 bases between. The germline V gene has CDR1 SEHNR and CDR2 FQNEAQ (reference sequence). The length of the CDR3 is 16 residues. The DNA of the CDR3 is TGTGCCAGCAGCTTTTCTCCATCGAGACTAGGAAACGAGCAGTACTTC. It translates to CASSFSPSRLGNEQYF. The whole variable domain, filled in from reference TRBV7-9 and TRBJ2-7, reads DTGVSQNPRHKITKRGQNVTFRCDPISEHNRLYWYRQTLGQGPEFLTYFQNEAQLEKSRLLSDRFSAERPKGSFSTLEIQRTEQGDSAMYLCASSFSPSRLGNEQYFGPGTRLTVT.

The chain combines TRBV19 with TRBJ1-1; D not resolved. Per the germline V gene, CDR1 is LNHDA and CDR2 is SQIVND (reference sequence). V was pared by 3 bases and J by 10 bases, with 3 bases between. The length of the CDR3 is 9 residues. The CDR3, as DNA: TGTGCCAGTAGTATTATAGCTTTCTTT. The encoded protein is CASSIIAFF.

V gene TRBV5-3 combines with J gene TRBJ2-2; TRBD2 aligns across 15 bases. TRBV5-3 is flagged as an ORF with uncertain function. After removal of 6 bases from V and 7 bases from J, the junction contained 19 bases not matched to a gene. This CDR3 has 20 amino acids. For the CDR3, the DNA is TGTGCCAGAACCGCCGGTGGCGGACGGACTAGCGGGAGGGCCGACGGGGAGCTGTTTTTT. This translates into CARTAGGGRTSGRADGELFF.

The chain employs TRBV14 and TRBJ2-7; D remains unclear. This CDR3 region has 15 residues. Per the germline V gene, CDR1 is SGHDN and CDR2 is FVKESK. V was trimmed by 3 bases and J by 3 bases, leaving 15 bases between them. The CDR3 protein is CASSHQVSPDYEQYF. The DNA for the CDR3 is TGTGCCAGCAGCCATCAGGTTAGCCCTGACTACGAGCAGTACTTC.

The rearrangement joins TRBV2 to TRBJ2-7; TRBD2 matches at 12 bases. The V and J ends lost 8 bases and 3 bases, in that order; junction bases with no gene match: 2. Per the germline V gene, CDR1 is SNHLY and CDR2 is FYNNEI. This CDR3 is 13 amino acids long. CDR3 region: CASGTSGYYEQYF. In nucleotides, the CDR3 is TGTGCCAGCGGGACTAGCGGGTACTACGAGCAGTACTTC.

This chain uses TRBV2 with TRBJ2-3; D is perhaps TRBD1 (6 bases). Trimming took 2 bases from V and 3 from J, leaving 9 bases between them. There are 14 residues in the CDR3. The germline V gene has CDR1 SNHLY and CDR2 FYNNEI. The CDR3 DNA reads TGTGCCAGCAGTGAATCGCAGGGGACAGATACGCAGTATTTT. It codes for CASSESQGTDTQYF.

The chain uses TRBV4-1 and TRBJ2-7; D call uncertain. Germline-derived CDR1 and CDR2 are MGHRA and YSYEKL. Trimming shortened V by 2 bases and J by 4 bases, and 9 bases separated the two germline ends. This CDR3 has 13 amino acids. The CDR3 reads CASSQPHQYEQYF. The CDR3 DNA follows: TGCGCCAGCAGCCAACCCCATCAATACGAGCAGTACTTC.

This chain connects TRBV15 to TRBJ2-7; 8 bases fit TRBD2. V dropped 1 base and J dropped 3; count of bases not matched to a gene: 5. Per germline, CDR1 LNHNV and CDR2 YYDKDF (reference sequence). The CDR3 runs to 15 residues. The CDR3 is CATSRALAGHYEQYF. The CDR3 coding sequence is TGTGCCACCAGCAGAGCGTTAGCGGGACACTACGAGCAGTACTTC.

The J gene is TRBJ2-7, the V gene TRBV11-2; D remains unclear. V was cut by 8 bases and J by 6 bases, with 8 bases left in between. CDR1 SGHAT and CDR2 FQNNGV come from the germline V gene. The CDR3 loop spans 10 amino acids. The CDR3 loop is CASGGGEQYF. The CDR3 nucleotides read TGTGCCAGCGGCGGTGGCGAGCAGTACTTC.

The chain has TRBV27 and TRBJ2-7; 13 bases line up with TRBD2. This CDR3 has 15 amino acids. Germline CDR1 and CDR2: MNHEY and SMNVEV (reference sequence). Losses at the gene ends were 6 bases for V and 5 bases for J; bases not matched to a gene: 7. Here the CDR3 reads CASSGVGTSGDEQYF. The CDR3 nucleotides are TGTGCCAGCAGCGGGGTTGGGACTAGCGGGGACGAGCAGTACTTC.

This sequence joins TRBV9 and TRBJ2-3, with 7 bases matching TRBD2. The CDR3 extends over 14 amino acids. The V gene's germline CDR1 is SGDLS and CDR2 YYNGEE. J lost 3 bases, V lost 3 bases, and 4 bases had no gene match. CDR3 loop: CASSGLAGTDTQYF. For the CDR3, the DNA is TGTGCCAGCAGCGGACTAGCAGGGACAGATACGCAGTATTTT.

This chain uses TRBV19 with TRBJ1-1; weak D call: TRBD1 (5 bases). CDR1 is LNHDA, CDR2 SQIVND, per germline (reference sequence). There are 15 residues in the CDR3. V was trimmed by 5 bases and J by 2 bases, leaving 15 bases between them. CDR3 nucleotide sequence: TGTGCCAGTAGTTACGGGACGGCGGGAAACACTGAAGCTTTCTTT. Its translation is CASSYGTAGNTEAFF.

J is TRBJ2-2 and V is TRBV7-9; TRBD2 agrees at 10 bases. The V gene's germline CDR1 is SEHNR and CDR2 FQNEAQ (reference sequence). Unmatched junction bases numbered 13, after V lost 10 bases and J lost 5 bases. This CDR3 comprises 16 residues. In DNA, the CDR3 is TGTGCCACGCCTCAAGCGGGGGGGCTCTATACCGGGGAGCTGTTTTTT. Protein: CATPQAGGLYTGELFF. Combining the CDR3 with reference TRBV7-9 and TRBJ2-2 gives the whole variable domain DTGVSQNPRHKITKRGQNVTFRCDPISEHNRLYWYRQTLGQGPEFLTYFQNEAQLEKSRLLSDRFSAERPKGSFSTLEIQRTEQGDSAMYLCATPQAGGLYTGELFFGEGSRLTVL.

V usage is TRBV18 and J usage is TRBJ2-7, with 8 positions matching TRBD2. The CDR3 length is 14 residues. Germline V gene data show CDR1 as KGHSH and CDR2 as LQKENI. The V and J ends lost 1 base and 7 bases, in that order; junction bases with no gene match: 6. CDR3 protein: CASSPRTSGLEQYF. CDR3 DNA: TGTGCCAGCTCACCACGTACTAGCGGTCTGGAGCAGTACTTC.

The gene calls are TRBV19 and TRBJ2-1, with D tentatively TRBD2 (6 bases). This CDR3 region has 14 residues. Trimming cost V 7 bases and J 10 bases, with 20 bases left between them. Germline V gene lookup returns CDR1 LNHDA and CDR2 SQIVND (reference sequence). The CDR3 region has the DNA TGTGCCAGTAACAACGCGGGGAGTTCAGACGAGCAGTTCTTC. As protein: CASNNAGSSDEQFF. Together with reference TRBV19 and TRBJ2-1, the CDR3 gives the full variable domain: DGGITQSPKYLFRKEGQNVTLSCEQNLNHDAMYWYRQDPGQGLRLIYYSQIVNDFQKGDIAEGYSVSREKKESFPLTVTSAQKNPTAFYLCASNNAGSSDEQFFGPGTRLTVL.